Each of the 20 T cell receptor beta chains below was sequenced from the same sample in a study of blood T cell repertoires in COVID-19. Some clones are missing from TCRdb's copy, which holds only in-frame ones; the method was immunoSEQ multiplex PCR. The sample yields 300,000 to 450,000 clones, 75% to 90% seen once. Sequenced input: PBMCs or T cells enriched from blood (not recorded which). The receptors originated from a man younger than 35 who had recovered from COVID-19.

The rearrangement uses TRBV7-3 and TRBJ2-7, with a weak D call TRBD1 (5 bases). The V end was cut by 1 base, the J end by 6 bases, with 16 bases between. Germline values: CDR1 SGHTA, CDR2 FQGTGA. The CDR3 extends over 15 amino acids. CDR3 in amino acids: CASSLMASRVGEQYF. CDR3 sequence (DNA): TGTGCCAGCAGCTTAATGGCCAGCAGGGTGGGCGAGCAGTACTTC.

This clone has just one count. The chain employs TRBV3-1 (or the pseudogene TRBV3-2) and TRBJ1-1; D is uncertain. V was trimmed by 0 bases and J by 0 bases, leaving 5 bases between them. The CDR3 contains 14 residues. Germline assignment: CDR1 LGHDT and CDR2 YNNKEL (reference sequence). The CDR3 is CASSQDLMNTEAFF. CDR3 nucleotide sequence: TGTGCCAGCAGCCAAGATCTAATGAACACTGAAGCTTTCTTT.

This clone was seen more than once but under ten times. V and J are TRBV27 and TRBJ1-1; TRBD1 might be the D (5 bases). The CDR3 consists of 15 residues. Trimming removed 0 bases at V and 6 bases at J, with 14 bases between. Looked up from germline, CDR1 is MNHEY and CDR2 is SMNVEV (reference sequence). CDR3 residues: CASSLSPTGLAEAFF. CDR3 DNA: TGTGCCAGCAGTTTATCCCCCACAGGATTGGCTGAAGCTTTCTTT.

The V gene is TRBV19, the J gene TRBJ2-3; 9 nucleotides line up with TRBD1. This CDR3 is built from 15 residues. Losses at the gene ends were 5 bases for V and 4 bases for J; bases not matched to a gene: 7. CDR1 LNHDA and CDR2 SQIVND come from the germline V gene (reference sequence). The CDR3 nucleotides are TGTGCCAGTAGTCCCGGGACAGGGCTATCAGATACGCAGTATTTT. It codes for CASSPGTGLSDTQYF. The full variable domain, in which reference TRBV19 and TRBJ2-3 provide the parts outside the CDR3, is DGGITQSPKYLFRKEGQNVTLSCEQNLNHDAMYWYRQDPGQGLRLIYYSQIVNDFQKGDIAEGYSVSREKKESFPLTVTSAQKNPTAFYLCASSPGTGLSDTQYFGPGTRLTVL.

The CDR3 region has the DNA TGTGCCAGCAGCTTGGTCGGGGAAAATGAGCAGTTCTTC. Protein sequence: CASSLVGENEQFF. V and J are TRBV5-4 and TRBJ2-1, with a weak D call TRBD2 (5 bases). V lost 0 bases and J 7 bases, leaving 8 bases between the germline ends. Germline values: CDR1 SGHNT, CDR2 YYREEE (reference sequence). The CDR3 has 13 amino acids.

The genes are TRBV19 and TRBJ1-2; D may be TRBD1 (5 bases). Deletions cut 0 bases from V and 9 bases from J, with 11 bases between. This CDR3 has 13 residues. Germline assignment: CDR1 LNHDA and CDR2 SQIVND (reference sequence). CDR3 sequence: CASSIDQGMSYTF. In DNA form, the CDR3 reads TGTGCCAGTAGTATAGATCAGGGAATGAGCTACACCTTC.

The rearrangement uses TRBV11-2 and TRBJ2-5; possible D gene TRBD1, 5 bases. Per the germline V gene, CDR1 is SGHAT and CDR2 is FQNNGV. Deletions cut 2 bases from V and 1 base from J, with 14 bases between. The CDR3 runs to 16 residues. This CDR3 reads CASSLLLKGPQETQYF. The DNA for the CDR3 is TGTGCCAGCAGCTTATTATTAAAGGGGCCCCAAGAGACCCAGTACTTC.

The CDR3 bases are TGTGCCAGCAGTTCCTCCGGGACAGGTTTCTACGAGCAGTACTTC. It encodes CASSSSGTGFYEQYF. The V and J genes are TRBV28 and TRBJ2-7; TRBD1 matches 8 bases. The germline V gene encodes CDR1 MDHEN and CDR2 SYDVKM. The length of the CDR3 is 15 residues. J was trimmed by 3 bases and V by 4 bases; bases with no gene match: 8.

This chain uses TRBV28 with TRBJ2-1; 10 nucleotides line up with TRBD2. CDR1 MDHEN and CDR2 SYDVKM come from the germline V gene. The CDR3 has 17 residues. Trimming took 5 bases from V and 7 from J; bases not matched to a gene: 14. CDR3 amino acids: CASSPRLAGIRGNEQFF. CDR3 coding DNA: TGTGCCAGCAGTCCACGACTAGCGGGCATCCGGGGGAATGAGCAGTTCTTC.

The CDR3 nucleotides are TGCAGCGTGGGACAGAACTATGGCTACACCTTC. Translating gives CSVGQNYGYTF. V gene TRBV29-1 combines with J gene TRBJ1-2, with TRBD1 identical over 7 bases. This CDR3 is built from 11 residues. Germline lookup yields CDR1 SQVTM and CDR2 ANQGSEA. J lost 2 bases, V lost 6 bases, and 0 bases had no gene match.

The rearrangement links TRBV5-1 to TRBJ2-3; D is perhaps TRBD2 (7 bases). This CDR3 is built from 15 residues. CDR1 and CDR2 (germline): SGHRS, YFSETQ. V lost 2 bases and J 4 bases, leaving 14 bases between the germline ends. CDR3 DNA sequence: TGCGCCAGCAGCTTTCGAGGGGGGGCTTCAGATACGCAGTATTTT. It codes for CASSFRGGASDTQYF. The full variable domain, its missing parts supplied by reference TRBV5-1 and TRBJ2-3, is KAGVTQTPRYLIKTRGQQVTLSCSPISGHRSVSWYQQTPGQGLQFLFEYFSETQRNKGNFPGRFSGRQFSNSRSEMNVSTLELGDSALYLCASSFRGGASDTQYFGPGTRLTVL.

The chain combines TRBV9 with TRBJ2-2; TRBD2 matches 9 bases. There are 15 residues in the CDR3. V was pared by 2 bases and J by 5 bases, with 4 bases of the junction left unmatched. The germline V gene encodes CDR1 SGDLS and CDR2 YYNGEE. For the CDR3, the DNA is TGTGCCAGCAGCGTCCCGACTAGCGGAACCGGGGAGCTGTTTTTT. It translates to CASSVPTSGTGELFF.

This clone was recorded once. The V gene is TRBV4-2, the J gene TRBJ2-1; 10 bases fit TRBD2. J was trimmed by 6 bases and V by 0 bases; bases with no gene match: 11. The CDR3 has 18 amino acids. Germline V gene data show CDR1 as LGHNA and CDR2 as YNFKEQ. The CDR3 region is CASSQESLAGSRGNEQFF. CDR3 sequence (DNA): TGTGCCAGCAGCCAAGAGTCACTAGCGGGGTCCCGGGGCAATGAGCAGTTCTTC.

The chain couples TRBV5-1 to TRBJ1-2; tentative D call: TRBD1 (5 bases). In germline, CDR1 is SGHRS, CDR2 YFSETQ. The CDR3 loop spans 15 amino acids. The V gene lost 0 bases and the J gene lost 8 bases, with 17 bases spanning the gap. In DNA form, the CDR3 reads TGCGCCAGCAGCTTGGAAGCTGGCGGCGGGGCCGGCTACACCTTC. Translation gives CASSLEAGGGAGYTF.

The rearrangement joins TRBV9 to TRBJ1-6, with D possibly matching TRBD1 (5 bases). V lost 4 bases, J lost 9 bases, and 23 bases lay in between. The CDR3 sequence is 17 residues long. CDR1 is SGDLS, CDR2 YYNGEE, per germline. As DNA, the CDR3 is TGTGCCAGCAGCTTGCACAGGACCCTTACGTTGGGTTCACCCCTCCACTTT. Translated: CASSLHRTLTLGSPLHF.

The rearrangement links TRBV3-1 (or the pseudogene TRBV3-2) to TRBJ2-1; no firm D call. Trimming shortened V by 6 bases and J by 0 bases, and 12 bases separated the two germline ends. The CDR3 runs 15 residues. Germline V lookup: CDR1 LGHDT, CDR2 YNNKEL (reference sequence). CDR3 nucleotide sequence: TGTGCCAGCAGTCCGGGTGCGCGCTCCTACAATGAGCAGTTCTTC. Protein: CASSPGARSYNEQFF.

CDR3: CASSPFFGTGVAEAFF. Here the CDR3 DNA reads TGTGCCAGCTCACCTTTCTTTGGGACAGGGGTAGCTGAAGCTTTCTTT. The chain uses TRBV18 and TRBJ1-1; 10 bases line up with TRBD1. With V trimmed by 3 bases and J by 6 bases, 10 bases remained unmatched. This CDR3 region has 16 residues. The V gene's germline CDR1 is KGHSH and CDR2 LQKENI. The entire variable domain, with the rest obtained from reference TRBV18 and TRBJ1-1, is as follows: NAGVMQNPRHLVRRRGQEARLRCSPMKGHSHVYWYRQLPEEGLKFMVYLQKENIIDESGMPKERFSAEFPKEGPSILRIQQVVRGDSAAYFCASSPFFGTGVAEAFFGQGTRLTVV.

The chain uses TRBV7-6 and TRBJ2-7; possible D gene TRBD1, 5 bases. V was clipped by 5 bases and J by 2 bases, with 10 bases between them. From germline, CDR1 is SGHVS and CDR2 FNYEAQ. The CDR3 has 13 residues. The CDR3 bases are TGTGCCAGCAGCACCACACAGGCCTACGAGCAGTACTTC. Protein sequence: CASSTTQAYEQYF.

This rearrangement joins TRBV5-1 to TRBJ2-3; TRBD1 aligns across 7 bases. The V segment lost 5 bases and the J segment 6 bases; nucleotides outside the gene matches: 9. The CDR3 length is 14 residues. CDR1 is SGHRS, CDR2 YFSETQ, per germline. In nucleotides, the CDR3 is TGCGCCAGCAGTGGGGGACCAGGGGGTGATACGCAGTATTTT. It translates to CASSGGPGGDTQYF. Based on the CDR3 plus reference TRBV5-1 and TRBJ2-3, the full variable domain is KAGVTQTPRYLIKTRGQQVTLSCSPISGHRSVSWYQQTPGQGLQFLFEYFSETQRNKGNFPGRFSGRQFSNSRSEMNVSTLELGDSALYLCASSGGPGGDTQYFGPGTRLTVL.

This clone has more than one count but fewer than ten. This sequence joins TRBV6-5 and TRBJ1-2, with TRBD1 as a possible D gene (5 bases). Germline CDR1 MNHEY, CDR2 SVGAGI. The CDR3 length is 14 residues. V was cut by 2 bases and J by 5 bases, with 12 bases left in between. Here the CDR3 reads CASSYQDGGYGYTF. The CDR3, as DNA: TGTGCCAGCAGTTACCAGGACGGGGGGTATGGCTACACCTTC.